This T cell receptor beta chain was obtained from a study of blood T cell repertoires in COVID-19. On the study more broadly: COVID-19 samples collected from the United States, Italy and Spain covered acute and convalescent phases. From T cells, B-cell-depleted T cells, or PBMCs came the material, which was cDNA or gDNA.

Source study methods: Nucleated cell counts were estimated from reference gene primer amplification. Repertoires were generated with immunoSEQ multiplex PCR, while TCRdb's copy carries only in-frame clones and drops some. That table supplies the V and J calls and clone size; D and trimming were determined from the DNA. The table shows approximately 84,000 clones, with roughly 90% occurring only once. The CDR3 contains 13 residues. J gave up 7 bases and V 4 bases, and 4 bases lay outside the gene matches. In its sample, this clone was seen once. Material: peripheral blood. J is TRBJ1-2 and V is TRBV12-3 or TRBV12-4; 9 bases align to TRBD1. The receptor comes from a human donor with active COVID-19. The donor label of this sample is uncertain. The CDR3 nucleotides are TGTGCCAGCAGTTCCGGGACAGGGTTTGGCTACACCTTC. It specifies CASSSGTGFGYTF.